Below, 17 T cell receptor beta chains from the same sample are listed, as sequenced in a study of regulatory T cells in long-lasting Graves disease. Specified time point: newly diagnosed GD, antithyroid drugs for less than 3 months. With RNA extracted from PBMCs as input, the TCR library was made. With iRepertoire HTBI primers and Arm-PCR of CDR3 regions, TCR beta libraries were built. From the multiplex PCR reads, TCRdb called clonotypes with MiXCR, one entry per CDR3 protein. In the table there are around 450,000 distinct CDR3 sequences, over 12% of which are singletons. These data were likewise used in another study, on T cells in Graves' hyperthyroidism and ophthalmopathy.

Sequencing was performed on peripheral blood mononuclear cells (PBMCs), taken at new diagnosis, from a patient treated with antithyroid drugs. The receptor source for this set is a woman between 35 and 50 years old with Graves disease.

Worth noting for this clonotype: A much larger clone is a single base away; this may be a read error. The J gene is TRBJ2-1, the V gene TRBV5-1; 7 bases are a match to TRBD1. This CDR3 is 15 amino acids long. Per germline, CDR1 SGHRS and CDR2 YFSETQ. The CDR3 nucleotides are TGCGCCAGCAGCTTTGGCGACAGGGTAAACAATGAGCAGTCCTTC. Translating gives CASSFGDRVNNEQSF. The whole variable domain, remainder taken from reference TRBV5-1 and TRBJ2-1, is KAGVTQTPRYLIKTRGQQVTLSCSPISGHRSVSWYQQTPGQGLQFLFEYFSETQRNKGNFPGRFSGRQFSNSRSEMNVSTLELGDSALYLCASSFGDRVNNEQSFGPGTRLTVL.

This clonotype came up many times. The rearrangement links TRBV11-2 to TRBJ2-1; TRBD2 matches at 8 bases. This CDR3 region has 18 residues. Germline assignment: CDR1 SGHAT and CDR2 FQNNGV. After removal of 2 bases from V and 0 bases from J, the junction contained 9 bases not matched to a gene. The CDR3 nucleotides are TGTGCCAGCAGCTTACTGGCGAGCGGGAGTGTCTCCTACAATGAGCAGTTCTTC. Its translation: CASSLLASGSVSYNEQFF.

This clonotype was seen many times. This chain uses TRBV2 with TRBJ1-1, with D perhaps matching TRBD1 (5 bases). Trimming removed 6 bases at V and 6 bases at J, with 8 bases between. Germline V gene data show CDR1 as SNHLY and CDR2 as FYNNEI. The CDR3 runs to 11 residues. CDR3 nucleotides: TGTGCCAGCAGGAAGGGGCCTGAAGCTTTCTTT. Translated: CASRKGPEAFF.

This clonotype was observed a single time. The chain carries TRBV12-3 or TRBV12-4 and TRBJ2-5; 14 bases map to TRBD2. The ends lost 5 bases at V and 5 bases at J; junction bases unmatched: 10. The CDR3 loop spans 17 amino acids. The CDR3 here is CASSGGTSGRGFETQYF. The CDR3 nucleotides read TGTGCCAGCAGTGGAGGGACTAGCGGGAGAGGATTTGAGACCCAGTACTTC.

This clonotype was seen ten or more times. The chain links TRBV12-3 or TRBV12-4 to TRBJ1-1; TRBD1 is a possible D gene (5 bases). This CDR3 spans 21 amino acids. Trimming shortened V by 5 bases and J by 0 bases, and 31 bases separated the two germline ends. CDR3 region: CASSPHRWGRGLISMNTEAFF. In DNA, the CDR3 is TGTGCCAGCAGTCCTCATCGGTGGGGACGGGGGTTGATCTCGATGAACACTGAAGCTTTCTTT.

The sample holds many counts of this clonotype. This chain connects TRBV9 to TRBJ2-2; D is perhaps TRBD1 (6 bases). The CDR3 covers 18 residues. The V end lost 0 bases, the J end lost 0 bases, and 15 bases lay between the germline ends. Germline assignment: CDR1 SGDLS and CDR2 YYNGEE. The CDR3: CASSVDFTGYSNTGELFF. The CDR3 DNA sequence: TGTGCCAGCAGCGTAGACTTTACAGGGTATTCGAACACCGGGGAGCTGTTTTTT.

There are many counts of this clonotype. The chain uses TRBV29-1 and TRBJ2-5; TRBD2 agrees at 14 bases. The CDR3 runs 15 residues. The J segment lost 5 bases and the V segment lost 7 bases, leaving 9 bases of the junction unmatched. CDR1 SQVTM and CDR2 ANQGSEA come from the germline V gene. CDR3 nucleotide sequence: TGCAGCGGCAGTTGGGGGACTAGCGGGAGTGAGACCCAGTACTTC. Translation: CSGSWGTSGSETQYF.

J is TRBJ1-1 and V is TRBV11-2; possible D gene TRBD1, 6 bases. The CDR3 length is 14 residues. Germline loops: CDR1 SGHAT, CDR2 FQNNGV. Trimming removed 3 bases from V and 3 bases from J, with 11 bases in between. The CDR3 region is CASSLQGTYTEAFF. DNA of the CDR3: TGTGCCAGCAGCTTGCAGGGGACATACACTGAAGCTTTCTTT.

This chain uses TRBV10-2 with TRBJ2-3; 12 bases agree with TRBD2. Germline values: CDR1 WSHSY, CDR2 SAAADI. V lost 4 bases and J lost 3; bases outside the gene matches: 5. CDR3 length equals 16 residues. The CDR3 loop reads CASSGWTSGITDTQYF. The CDR3 coding sequence is TGCGCCAGCAGTGGATGGACTAGCGGGATAACAGATACGCAGTATTTT.

Comments on this clonotype: One base away lies a much larger clone, so this may be a sequencing read error. Here the CDR3 reads CASSPAGTGKNEQFF. CDR3 coding DNA: TGTGCCAGCAGCCCCGCCGGGACAGGGAAAAATGAGCAGTTCTTC. V gene TRBV5-5 combines with J gene TRBJ2-1; 9 nucleotides agree with TRBD1. The CDR3 covers 15 residues. V gave up 4 bases and J gave up 7 bases; unmatched junction bases: 9. In germline, CDR1 is SGHKS, CDR2 YYEKEE (reference sequence). The whole variable domain, filled in from reference TRBV5-5 and TRBJ2-1, reads DAGVTQSPTHLIKTRGQQVTLRCSPISGHKSVSWYQQVLGQGPQFIFQYYEKEERGRGNFPDRFSARQFPNYSSELNVNALLLGDSALYLCASSPAGTGKNEQFFGPGTRLTVL.

This clonotype was seen many times. This CDR3 reads CASSNQGYEQYF. The CDR3 nucleotides are TGTGCCAGCAGCAACCAGGGTTACGAGCAGTACTTC. The V gene is TRBV9, the J gene TRBJ2-7; TRBD1 is a possible D gene (5 bases). Looked up from germline, CDR1 is SGDLS and CDR2 is YYNGEE. V lost 4 bases and J 4 bases, leaving 9 bases between the germline ends. CDR3 size: 12 residues.

At least ten counts were recorded for this clonotype. The V and J genes are TRBV7-3 and TRBJ2-1, with unresolved D. The germline gives CDR1 SGHTA, CDR2 FQGTGA. This CDR3 has 14 residues. V was trimmed by 0 bases and J by 5 bases, leaving 8 bases between them. CDR3 region: CASSLTYLNNEQFF. DNA for the CDR3: TGTGCCAGCAGCTTAACCTACCTGAACAATGAGCAGTTCTTC.

This clonotype was observed a handful of times. The chain is built from TRBV24-1 and TRBJ1-5; possible D gene TRBD1, 5 bases. V was clipped by 1 base and J by 3 bases, with 9 bases between them. From germline, CDR1 is KGHDR and CDR2 SFDVKD. The CDR3 runs to 15 residues. CDR3 protein: CATSDFQGFNQPQHF. The CDR3 DNA reads as TGTGCCACCAGTGATTTCCAGGGATTCAATCAGCCCCAGCATTTT.

The chain joins TRBV28 to TRBJ1-4, with a weak D call TRBD1 (5 bases). V lost 3 bases, J lost 12 bases, and 17 bases lay in between. The CDR3 loop spans 14 amino acids. The germline gives CDR1 MDHEN, CDR2 SYDVKM. In DNA, the CDR3 is TGTGCCAGCAGTTTGGGGGGACGGCCCTTGGAACTGTTTTTT. As protein: CASSLGGRPLELFF.

This clonotype has a handful of counts. The chain has TRBV20-1 and TRBJ2-2; possibly TRBD1 for D (6 bases). Trimming shortened V by 0 bases and J by 2 bases, and 13 bases separated the two germline ends. The CDR3 sequence is 16 residues long. Germline CDR1 DFQATT, CDR2 SNEGSKA (reference sequence). For the CDR3, the DNA is TGCAGTGCTAGAGAATCGGTCAGGGGAAACACCGGGGAGCTGTTTTTT. It translates to CSARESVRGNTGELFF.

This clonotype was recorded at least ten times. DNA for the CDR3: TGTGCCAGCAGTGAAAGACAGGAAGCCACCATATATTTT. This encodes CASSERQEATIYF. The chain carries TRBV2 and TRBJ1-3; D possibly corresponds to TRBD1 (6 bases). V was shortened by 2 bases and J by 9 bases, with 11 bases between the two germline ends. The CDR3 spans 13 residues. Germline V lookup: CDR1 SNHLY, CDR2 FYNNEI.

A few counts support this clonotype. J is TRBJ2-4 and V is TRBV18; D is uncertain. The V gene's germline CDR1 is KGHSH and CDR2 LQKENI. Trimming left V 3 bases short and J 9 bases short, with 12 bases between. The CDR3 is 13 residues long. The CDR3, as DNA: TGTGCCAGCTCACCCGATAGTTCTGGCATTCAGTACTTC. Translated: CASSPDSSGIQYF.